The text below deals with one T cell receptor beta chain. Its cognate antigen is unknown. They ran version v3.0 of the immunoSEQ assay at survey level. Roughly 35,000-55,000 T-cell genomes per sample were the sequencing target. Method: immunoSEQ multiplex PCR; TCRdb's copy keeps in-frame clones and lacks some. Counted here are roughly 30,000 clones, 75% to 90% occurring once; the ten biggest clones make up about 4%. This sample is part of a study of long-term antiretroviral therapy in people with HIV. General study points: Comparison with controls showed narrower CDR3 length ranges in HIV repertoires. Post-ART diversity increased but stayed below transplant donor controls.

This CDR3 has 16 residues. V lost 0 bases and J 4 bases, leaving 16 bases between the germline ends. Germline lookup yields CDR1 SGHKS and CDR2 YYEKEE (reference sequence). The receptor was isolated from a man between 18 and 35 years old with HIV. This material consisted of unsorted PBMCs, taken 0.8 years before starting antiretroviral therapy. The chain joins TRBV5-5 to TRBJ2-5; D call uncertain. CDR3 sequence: CASSLGALPGGETQYF. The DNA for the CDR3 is TGTGCCAGCAGCTTGGGAGCCCTCCCGGGCGGAGAGACCCAGTACTTC.